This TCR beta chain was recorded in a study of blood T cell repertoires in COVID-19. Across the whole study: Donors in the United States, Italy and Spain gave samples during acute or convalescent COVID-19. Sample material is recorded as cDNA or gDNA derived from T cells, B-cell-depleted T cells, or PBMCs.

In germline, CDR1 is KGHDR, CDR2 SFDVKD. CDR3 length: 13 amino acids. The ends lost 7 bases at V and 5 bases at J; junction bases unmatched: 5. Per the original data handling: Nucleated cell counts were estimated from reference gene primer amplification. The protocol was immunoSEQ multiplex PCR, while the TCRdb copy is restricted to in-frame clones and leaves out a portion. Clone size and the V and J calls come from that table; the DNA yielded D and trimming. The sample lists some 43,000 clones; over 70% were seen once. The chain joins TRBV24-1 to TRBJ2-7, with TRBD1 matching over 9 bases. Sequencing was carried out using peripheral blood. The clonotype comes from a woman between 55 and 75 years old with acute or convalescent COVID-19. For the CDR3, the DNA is TGTGCCACCAGCCGGGACAGGGCCCACGAGCAGTACTTC. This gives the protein CATSRDRAHEQYF.